This T cell receptor (beta chain) was observed in a study of beta chain features in type 1 diabetes. Study-level results: Although PCR might favor shorter templates, it would do so equally in patients and controls. TCRB CDR3s were moderately but significantly shorter in Type 1 diabetes patients in all four CD4+ subsets.

Expressed TCRB transcripts were sequenced because the entire RNA isolate underwent reverse transcription. Average reads for naive, central memory and regulatory T cell samples were about 3.57 million. The assay was immunoSEQ multiplex PCR, and TCRdb's table has in-frame clones only and misses some. Among just under 150,000 clones listed, around 13% were seen once. A few counts support this clone. As yet, its antigen is unknown. Via CD45RO/CCR7/CD25/CD127/CD95/CD27, cells of the CD4+ naive, central memory, regulatory and stem cell-like memory subsets were sorted. The sequenced sample was central memory CD4+ T cells from blood. The source is a man aged 18 to 30 with type 1 diabetes.

The CDR3 loop is CSVDVGGENYGYTF. The CDR3 DNA sequence: TGCAGCGTTGATGTAGGGGGGGAAAACTATGGCTACACCTTC. The chain couples TRBV29-1 to TRBJ1-2; perhaps TRBD1 as D (6 bases). V lost 3 bases, J lost 2 bases, and 13 bases lay in between. CDR3 length: 14 amino acids. Per the germline V gene, CDR1 is SQVTM and CDR2 is ANQGSEA. Full variable domain (missing parts from reference TRBV29-1 and TRBJ1-2): SAVISQKPSRDICQRGTSLTIQCQVDSQVTMMFWYRQQPGQSLTLIATANQGSEATYESGFVIDKFPISRPNLTFSTLTVSNMSPEDSSIYLCSVDVGGENYGYTFGSGTRLTVV.